This T cell receptor beta chain was recorded in a study of identical twins. The table lists this clonotype with a few counts. Its antigen is not known. A universal primer site was incorporated via template switching, and the cDNA contained unique molecular identifiers. TCRdb passed the 5' RACE reads through MiXCR, listing each CDR3 protein once. The sample lists about 1.7 million distinct CDR3 sequences; 25% to 35% were seen once. CDR3 length: 12 residues. CDR1 and CDR2 from the germline V gene are LNHDA and SQIVND (reference sequence). The V and J ends lost 2 bases and 5 bases respectively, with 5 bases between them. The study, taken as a whole, reports: Insertions were reduced in abundant cord blood beta clonotypes but not in memory repertoires. Beta out-of-frame sequences displayed a weaker excess of sharing between twins. Invariant MAIT and iNKT cells are populations that could partly confound zero-insertion analyses.

This sequence was found in a newborn girl in good health. The sample taken for sequencing was cord blood. The chain joins TRBV19 to TRBJ2-3; D is unclear. CDR3 region: CASSIFGDTQYF. The CDR3 DNA reads as TGTGCCAGTAGTATATTTGGAGATACGCAGTATTTT.